Sequencing of this TCR beta chain was carried out in a study of blood T cells in healthy people across ages. Alongside a J-beta primer mix, a sample-barcoded 5' primer served in a second PCR lasting roughly 7 to 12 cycles. TCRdb analysed the 5' RACE reads with MiXCR anew, one entry per CDR3 protein. Here the sample spans 650,000 to 1,000,000 distinct CDR3 sequences, 36% being singletons. The CDR3 has 13 residues. Deletions cut 2 bases from V and 8 bases from J, with 11 bases between. Germline V gene sequence: CDR1 SGHRS, CDR2 YFSETQ. At least 6 million PBMCs were isolated per sample. The sequence was collected from a man younger than 35 in good health. The sample was blood. The V gene is TRBV5-1, the J gene TRBJ2-1; the D is unclear. The CDR3 bases are TGCGCCAGCAGCTTTGGGTTGTGGGATGAGCAGTTCTTC. Translated: CASSFGLWDEQFF. Full variable domain (remainder filled in from reference TRBV5-1 and TRBJ2-1): KAGVTQTPRYLIKTRGQQVTLSCSPISGHRSVSWYQQTPGQGLQFLFEYFSETQRNKGNFPGRFSGRQFSNSRSEMNVSTLELGDSALYLCASSFGLWDEQFFGPGTRLTVL.